The 7 T cell receptor beta chains below come from one sample, sequenced in a study of Ad26.COV2.S vaccination and SARS-CoV-2 variants. Profiling relied on immunoSEQ multiplex PCR, and the TCRdb table lists in-frame clones only, not all of them. The sample yields about 280,000 clones, about 90% seen once. Regarding treatment: around 19 received Ad26.COV2.S at low or high dose, single or two shots; a few received placebo; per-sample allocation not given. Day 63 after the first injection of vaccine or placebo was the sampling time. Material: peripheral blood, obtained in a trial of Ad26.COV2.S vaccine versus placebo. The source is a person aged 18 to 65 who received the Ad26.COV2.S COVID-19 vaccine or a placebo.

The chain has TRBV30 and TRBJ1-5; D is ambiguous. V was clipped by 0 bases and J by 3 bases, with 12 bases between them. Germline lookup yields CDR1 GTSNPN and CDR2 SVGIG (reference sequence). The CDR3 totals 15 residues. CDR3 sequence reads: CAWSVQGIVNQPQHF. In DNA, the CDR3 is TGTGCCTGGAGTGTACAAGGGATTGTCAATCAGCCCCAGCATTTT.

In nucleotides, the CDR3 is TGCGCCAGCAGCACCGGGACAGGGGATTCACCCCTCCACTTT. Its protein is CASSTGTGDSPLHF. The chain recombines TRBV5-1 with TRBJ1-6; 10 bases map to TRBD1. This CDR3 region has 14 residues. Germline V gene data show CDR1 as SGHRS and CDR2 as YFSETQ. Trimming cost V 4 bases and J 8 bases; bases outside gene matches: 3.

This clone was observed a few times. V and J are TRBV5-6 and TRBJ2-7, with D possibly being TRBD2 (5 bases). Germline CDR1 SGHDT, CDR2 YYEEEE. V gave up 3 bases and J gave up 5 bases, with 15 bases separating them. The CDR3 runs to 14 residues. CDR3 sequence (DNA): TGTGCCAGCAGCTCTCTTAGCGTCGCCCACGAGCAGTACTTC. Its translation is CASSSLSVAHEQYF. Filled out from reference TRBV5-6 and TRBJ2-7, the complete variable domain reads DAGVTQSPTHLIKTRGQQVTLRCSPKSGHDTVSWYQQALGQGPQFIFQYYEEEERQRGNFPDRFSGHQFPNYSSELNVNALLLGDSALYLCASSSLSVAHEQYFGPGTRLTVT.

In its sample, this clone was seen once. The chain joins TRBV10-3 to TRBJ1-1; 7 positions agree with TRBD1. V shed 8 bases and J 1 base; nucleotides not matched to a gene: 7. From germline, CDR1 is ENHRY and CDR2 SYGVKD. The CDR3 contains 14 residues. CDR3 in amino acids: CAISKTGTNTEAFF. The CDR3 DNA is TGTGCCATCTCAAAGACAGGGACGAACACTGAAGCTTTCTTT.

There are a few counts of this clone. The V and J genes are TRBV4-3 and TRBJ2-3, with TRBD2 matching 8 bases. The V gene end was trimmed by 0 bases and the J gene end by 2 bases; junction bases not matched to a gene: 10. Germline CDR1 reads LGHNA; CDR2 reads YSLEER. The CDR3 loop spans 18 amino acids. This CDR3 is CASSQEPGRAGDTDTQYF. DNA of the CDR3: TGCGCCAGCAGCCAAGAACCGGGCCGAGCGGGGGACACAGATACGCAGTATTTT.

The V gene is TRBV5-4, the J gene TRBJ2-5; TRBD2 aligns across 7 bases. This CDR3 comprises 14 residues. V lost 6 bases, J lost 5 bases, and 10 bases stayed unmatched. Germline lookup yields CDR1 SGHNT and CDR2 YYREEE (reference sequence). The CDR3 bases are TGTGCCAGCAAACTCACGGGAGGCCGTGAGACCCAGTACTTC. Translation: CASKLTGGRETQYF. Looking up the rest from reference TRBV5-4 and TRBJ2-5 gives the full variable domain: ETGVTQSPTHLIKTRGQQVTLRCSSQSGHNTVSWYQQALGQGPQFIFQYYREEENGRGNFPPRFSGLQFPNYSSELNVNALELDDSALYLCASKLTGGRETQYFGPGTRLLVL.

This chain connects TRBV6-5 to TRBJ1-1, with unresolved D. The CDR3 contains 15 residues. Trimming took off 2 bases at V and 4 bases at J, with 14 bases between the two ends. Germline CDR1 is MNHEY and CDR2 is SVGAGI. In nucleotides, the CDR3 is TGTGCCAGCAGTTACAATCGTGGGTGGGTCACTGAAGCTTTCTTT. Translated, it gives CASSYNRGWVTEAFF.